This T cell receptor (beta chain) was sequenced during a study of T cell responses to AZD1222 COVID-19 vaccine. Study-wide results and caveats: Spike was spanned by vaccine-associated CD4 TCRs, which were dominant at 160-218 and 743-854. No repertoire was sampled before or during the peak T cell response, only after it. The donors showed a predominance of white British ancestry and of females, with possible underestimation of clonal diversity.

Worth noting for this clone: Its antigen is not identified.

TCRdb keeps only in-frame clones here, not all; method: immunoSEQ multiplex PCR. The repertoire holds 110,000 to 150,000 clones, more than 90% seen once, with 1.5% to 2% in the top ten. Per germline, CDR1 KGHSH and CDR2 LQKENI. This CDR3 is 16 amino acids long. V was trimmed by 0 bases and J by 7 bases, leaving 16 bases between them. The source of this sequence is an adult in good health. The rearrangement links TRBV18 to TRBJ1-3, with a possible D match to TRBD1 (5 bases). Material: peripheral blood, obtained on day 0 of AZD1222 vaccination. CDR3 in amino acids: CASSPPGGSRRNTIYF. Here the CDR3 DNA reads TGTGCCAGCTCACCACCGGGGGGGTCCCGACGGAACACCATATATTTT.